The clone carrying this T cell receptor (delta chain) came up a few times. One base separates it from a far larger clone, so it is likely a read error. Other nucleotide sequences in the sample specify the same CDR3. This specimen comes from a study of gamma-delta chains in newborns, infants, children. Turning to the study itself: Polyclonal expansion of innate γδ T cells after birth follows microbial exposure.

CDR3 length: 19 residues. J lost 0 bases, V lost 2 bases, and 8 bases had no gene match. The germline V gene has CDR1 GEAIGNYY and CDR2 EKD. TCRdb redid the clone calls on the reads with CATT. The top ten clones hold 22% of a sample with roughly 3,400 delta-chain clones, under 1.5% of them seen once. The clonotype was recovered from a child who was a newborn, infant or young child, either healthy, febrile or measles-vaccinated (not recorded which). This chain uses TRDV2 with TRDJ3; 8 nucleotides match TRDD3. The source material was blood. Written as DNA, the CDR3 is TGTGCCTGTGACAAAGTGCTGGGGGACCTCTCCTGGGACACCCGACAGATGTTTTTC. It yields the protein CACDKVLGDLSWDTRQMFF.